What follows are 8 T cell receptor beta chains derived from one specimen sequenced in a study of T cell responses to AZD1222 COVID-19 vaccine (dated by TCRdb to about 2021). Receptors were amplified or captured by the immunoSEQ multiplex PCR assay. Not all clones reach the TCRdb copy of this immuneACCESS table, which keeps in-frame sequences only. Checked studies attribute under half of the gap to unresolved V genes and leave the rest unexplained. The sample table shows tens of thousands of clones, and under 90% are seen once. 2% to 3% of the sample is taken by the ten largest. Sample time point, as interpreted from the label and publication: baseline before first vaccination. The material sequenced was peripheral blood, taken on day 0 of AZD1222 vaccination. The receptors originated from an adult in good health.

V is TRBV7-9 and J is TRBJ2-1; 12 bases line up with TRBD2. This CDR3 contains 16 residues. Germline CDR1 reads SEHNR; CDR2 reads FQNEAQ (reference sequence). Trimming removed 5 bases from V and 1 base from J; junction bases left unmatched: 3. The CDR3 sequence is CASSPGTSGSYNEQFF. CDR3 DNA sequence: TGTGCCAGCAGCCCAGGGACTAGCGGGTCCTACAATGAGCAGTTCTTC.

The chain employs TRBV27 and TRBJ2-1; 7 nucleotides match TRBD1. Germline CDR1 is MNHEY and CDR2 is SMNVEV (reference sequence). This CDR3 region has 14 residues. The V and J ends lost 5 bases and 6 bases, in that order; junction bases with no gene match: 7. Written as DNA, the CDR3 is TGTGCCAGCAGTACCCGGGACAGCCGCAATGAGCAGTTCTTC. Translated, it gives CASSTRDSRNEQFF.

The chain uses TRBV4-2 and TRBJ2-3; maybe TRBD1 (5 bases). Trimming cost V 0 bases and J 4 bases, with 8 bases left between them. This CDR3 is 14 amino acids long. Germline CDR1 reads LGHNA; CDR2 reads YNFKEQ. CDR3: CASSQDRAADTQYF. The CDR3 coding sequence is TGTGCCAGCAGCCAAGACAGGGCCGCAGATACGCAGTATTTT.

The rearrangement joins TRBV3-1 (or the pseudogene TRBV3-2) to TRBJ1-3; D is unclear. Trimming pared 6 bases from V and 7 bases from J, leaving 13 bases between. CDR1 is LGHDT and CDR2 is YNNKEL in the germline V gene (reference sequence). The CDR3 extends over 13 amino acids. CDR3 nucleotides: TGTGCCAGCAGTCGCGGGAGAGGGAACACCATATATTTT. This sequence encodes CASSRGRGNTIYF.

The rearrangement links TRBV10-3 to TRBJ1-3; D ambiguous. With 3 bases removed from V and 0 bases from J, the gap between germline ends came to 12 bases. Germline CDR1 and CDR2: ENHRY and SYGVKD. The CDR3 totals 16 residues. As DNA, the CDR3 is TGTGCCATCAGTGAACTCCGGGCGCGCTCTGGAAACACCATATATTTT. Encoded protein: CAISELRARSGNTIYF.

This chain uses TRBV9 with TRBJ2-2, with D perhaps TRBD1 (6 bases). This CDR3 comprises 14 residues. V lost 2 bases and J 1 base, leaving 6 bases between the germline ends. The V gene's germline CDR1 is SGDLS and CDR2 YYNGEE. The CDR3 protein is CASSVGQNTGELFF. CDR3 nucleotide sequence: TGTGCCAGCAGCGTGGGACAGAACACCGGGGAGCTGTTTTTT.

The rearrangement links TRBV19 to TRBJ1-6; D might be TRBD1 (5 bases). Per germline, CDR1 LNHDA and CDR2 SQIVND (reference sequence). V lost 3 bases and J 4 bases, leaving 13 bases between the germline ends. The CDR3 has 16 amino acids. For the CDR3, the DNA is TGTGCCAGTAGTATCCGGGGCCCGGGGTATAATTCACCCCTCCACTTT. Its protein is CASSIRGPGYNSPLHF.

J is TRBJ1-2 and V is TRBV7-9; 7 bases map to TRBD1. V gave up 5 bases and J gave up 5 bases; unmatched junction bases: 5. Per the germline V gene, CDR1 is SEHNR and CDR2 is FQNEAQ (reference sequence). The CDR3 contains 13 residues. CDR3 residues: CASSPRDSYGYTF. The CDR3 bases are TGTGCCAGCAGCCCTCGGGACAGTTATGGCTACACCTTC.